A selection of T cell receptor beta chains follows, all from one sample in a study of beta chain features in type 1 diabetes. The table came from immunoSEQ multiplex PCR; TCRdb's copy has only in-frame clones and leaves some out. The sample yields around 25,000 clones, 55% to 75% seen once. The sample taken for sequencing was Tregs from blood. Receptors were obtained from a man younger than 35 with type 1 diabetes. Both conserved end residues are part of each CDR3. Fields, in order: J gene, clone size, D gene, V gene, CDR3 DNA, CDR3 protein. The D gene is left open where the match is weak. Only part of the rows carry a size: once, few, many, or a class if the clone is expanded.

j_call: TRBJ2-2
clone_size: NA
d_call: NA
v_call: TRBV5-1
cdr3_nt: TGCGCCAGCAGCTTGGTAGCCACCGGGGAGCTGTTTTTT
cdr3_aa: CASSLVATGELFF

j_call: TRBJ2-2
clone_size: NA
d_call: NA
v_call: TRBV5-1
cdr3_nt: NA
cdr3_aa: CASSLKAGGPGSCFF

j_call: TRBJ1-2
clone_size: NA
d_call: TRBD1
v_call: TRBV7-9
cdr3_nt: TGTGCCAGCAGCGCAGCCGGGACAGGGTTACATGGCTACACCTTC
cdr3_aa: CASSAAGTGLHGYTF

j_call: TRBJ1-1
clone_size: once
d_call: NA
v_call: TRBV29-1
cdr3_nt: TGCAGCGTTGGTCCCCACCCGGTGACAGGTTCGAACACTGAAGCTTTCTTT
cdr3_aa: CSVGPHPVTGSNTEAFF

j_call: TRBJ2-3
clone_size: NA
d_call: NA
v_call: TRBV7-6
cdr3_nt: TGTGCCAGCAGCTTAGGACAGAGCACAGATACGCAGTATTTT
cdr3_aa: CASSLGQSTDTQYF

j_call: TRBJ1-1
clone_size: NA
d_call: NA
v_call: TRBV12-5
cdr3_nt: TGTGCTAGTGGTTTGCCGCCCAGTGAAGCTTTCTTT
cdr3_aa: CASGLPPSEAFF

j_call: TRBJ2-2
clone_size: NA
d_call: TRBD1
v_call: TRBV19
cdr3_nt: TGTGCCAGTAACCCCTCCCCGGGACAGGGGAACGGGGAGCTGTTTTTT
cdr3_aa: CASNPSPGQGNGELFF

j_call: TRBJ2-7
clone_size: NA
d_call: TRBD2
v_call: TRBV5-1
cdr3_nt: TGCGCCAGCAGCTTCAACGCCCAGCGGGAGGGTTACGAGCAGTACTTC
cdr3_aa: CASSFNAQREGYEQYF

j_call: TRBJ2-1
clone_size: NA
d_call: TRBD1
v_call: TRBV4-3
cdr3_nt: TGCGCCAGCAGCCCTAGGACAGGGGACAATGAGCAGTTCTTC
cdr3_aa: CASSPRTGDNEQFF

j_call: TRBJ2-2
clone_size: NA
d_call: TRBD1
v_call: TRBV19
cdr3_nt: TGTGCCAGTAGTACGCAACAGGGGGCTAACACCGGGGAGCTGTTTTTT
cdr3_aa: CASSTQQGANTGELFF

j_call: TRBJ2-7
clone_size: NA
d_call: TRBD1
v_call: TRBV29-1
cdr3_nt: TGCAGCGTCCGAAGGGGGACAGGAGCCTACGAGCAGTACTTC
cdr3_aa: CSVRRGTGAYEQYF

j_call: TRBJ2-2
clone_size: NA
d_call: NA
v_call: TRBV2
cdr3_nt: TGTGCCAGCAGTGTGAGTGGGGAGCTGTTTTTT
cdr3_aa: CASSVSGELFF

j_call: TRBJ2-2
clone_size: few
d_call: NA
v_call: TRBV5-1
cdr3_nt: TGCGCCAGCAGCTGGGGGCCCGCGGTAGGGGACACCGGGGAGCTGTTTTTT
cdr3_aa: CASSWGPAVGDTGELFF

j_call: TRBJ1-2
clone_size: NA
d_call: NA
v_call: TRBV7-2
cdr3_nt: TGTGCCAGCAGTCCCCGGGGGGACCCGAGCGGTGGCTACACCTTC
cdr3_aa: CASSPRGDPSGGYTF

j_call: TRBJ1-6
clone_size: NA
d_call: NA
v_call: TRBV7-2
cdr3_nt: TGTGCCAGCAGCTTGCAGGGTTGGAATTCACCCCTCCACTTT
cdr3_aa: CASSLQGWNSPLHF

j_call: TRBJ2-1
clone_size: few
d_call: NA
v_call: TRBV7-9
cdr3_nt: TGTGCCAGCAGCTCCCCGGACTATACCCGTGAGCAGTTCTTC
cdr3_aa: CASSSPDYTREQFF

j_call: TRBJ2-4
clone_size: NA
d_call: TRBD2
v_call: TRBV7-2
cdr3_nt: TGTGCCAGCAGCTTAGGCGGGGGAAGAGCCAAAAACATTCAGTACTTC
cdr3_aa: CASSLGGGRAKNIQYF

j_call: TRBJ2-5
clone_size: NA
d_call: TRBD2
v_call: TRBV5-1
cdr3_nt: TGCGCCAGCAGCTTGTTAGCGGGAGACGGAGAGACCCAGTACTTC
cdr3_aa: CASSLLAGDGETQYF

j_call: TRBJ2-1
clone_size: NA
d_call: NA
v_call: TRBV5-1
cdr3_nt: TGCGCCAGCAGCCCGTTCCTCGACAATGAGCAGTTCTTC
cdr3_aa: CASSPFLDNEQFF

j_call: TRBJ2-5
clone_size: NA
d_call: NA
v_call: TRBV5-4
cdr3_nt: TGTGCCAGCAGCCGCACGGAGGAGACCCAGTACTTC
cdr3_aa: CASSRTEETQYF

j_call: TRBJ1-1
clone_size: NA
d_call: NA
v_call: TRBV7-9
cdr3_nt: TGTGCCAGCAGCTTAGCGGGCCGAGACACTGAAGCTTTCTTT
cdr3_aa: CASSLAGRDTEAFF

j_call: TRBJ1-2
clone_size: NA
d_call: NA
v_call: TRBV7-9
cdr3_nt: TGTGCCAGCAGCTTGAATCTAGGCTACACCTTC
cdr3_aa: CASSLNLGYTF

j_call: TRBJ2-4
clone_size: NA
d_call: TRBD2
v_call: TRBV7-2
cdr3_nt: TGTGCCAGCAGCTCCGAAGGAAAACTAGCGGGGGGGTCCGGAGACTTC
cdr3_aa: CASSSEGKLAGGSGDF

j_call: TRBJ2-6
clone_size: NA
d_call: TRBD1
v_call: TRBV7-2
cdr3_nt: TGTGCCAGCAGCTTCAGGGGGTCAGGCGCCCGCTCTGGGGCCAACGTCCTGACTTTC
cdr3_aa: CASSFRGSGARSGANVLTF

j_call: TRBJ1-1
clone_size: NA
d_call: NA
v_call: TRBV9
cdr3_nt: TGTGCCAGCAGCTCAAGCGGCCAGGGACAAACTGAAGCTTTCTTT
cdr3_aa: CASSSSGQGQTEAFF

j_call: TRBJ1-5
clone_size: NA
d_call: NA
v_call: TRBV30
cdr3_nt: TGTGCCTGTCGCCCCCCGCAGGGTGGTCAGCCCCAGCATTTT
cdr3_aa: CACRPPQGGQPQHF

j_call: TRBJ2-7
clone_size: NA
d_call: NA
v_call: TRBV4-1
cdr3_nt: TGCGCCAGCAGCCCTCGGGCCTTACCGGGGGAGCAGTACTTC
cdr3_aa: CASSPRALPGEQYF

j_call: TRBJ2-1
clone_size: NA
d_call: TRBD2
v_call: TRBV9
cdr3_nt: TGTGCCAGCAGCATAGCGGGGAGCTCCTACAATGAGCAGTTCTTC
cdr3_aa: CASSIAGSSYNEQFF

j_call: TRBJ2-1
clone_size: NA
d_call: NA
v_call: TRBV9
cdr3_nt: TGTGCCAGCAGCGCCCAGGGACACTACAATGAGCAGTTCTTC
cdr3_aa: CASSAQGHYNEQFF

j_call: TRBJ1-2
clone_size: NA
d_call: TRBD1
v_call: TRBV9
cdr3_nt: TGTGCCAGCAGCACGAGGGTGACAGGGGGCCACTATGGCTACACCTTC
cdr3_aa: CASSTRVTGGHYGYTF

j_call: TRBJ2-7
clone_size: NA
d_call: NA
v_call: TRBV5-1
cdr3_nt: TGCGCCAGCAGCCTGAGCCGCGGGATTTCCTACGAGCAGTACTTC
cdr3_aa: CASSLSRGISYEQYF

j_call: TRBJ1-1
clone_size: NA
d_call: TRBD1
v_call: TRBV2
cdr3_nt: TGTGCCAGCAGTTCTCCCGGGACAGGGCCCTCTGACGCTGAAGCTTTCTTT
cdr3_aa: CASSSPGTGPSDAEAFF

j_call: TRBJ1-2
clone_size: once
d_call: TRBD1
v_call: TRBV15
cdr3_nt: TGTGCCACCAGCATTTGGACAGGGGTATCTAACTATGGCTACACCTTC
cdr3_aa: CATSIWTGVSNYGYTF

j_call: TRBJ2-7
clone_size: NA
d_call: NA
v_call: TRBV9
cdr3_nt: TGTGCCAGCAGCCCCAACCCCTACTACGAGCAGTACTTC
cdr3_aa: CASSPNPYYEQYF

j_call: TRBJ2-1
clone_size: NA
d_call: NA
v_call: TRBV7-2
cdr3_nt: TGTGCCAGCAGCAATTCTATAGCGAATGAGCAGTTCTTC
cdr3_aa: CASSNSIANEQFF

j_call: TRBJ2-7
clone_size: NA
d_call: NA
v_call: TRBV20-1
cdr3_nt: TGCAGTGCCCCAGGGCGGTACGAGCAGTACTTC
cdr3_aa: CSAPGRYEQYF

j_call: TRBJ2-3
clone_size: NA
d_call: NA
v_call: TRBV21-1
cdr3_nt: TGTGCCAGCAGCATCGTAAGCGGGACTCTTACAGATACGCAGTATTTT
cdr3_aa: CASSIVSGTLTDTQYF

j_call: TRBJ2-7
clone_size: NA
d_call: TRBD1
v_call: TRBV5-1
cdr3_nt: TGCGCCAGCAGCCGAAGGCAGGGGGCCTACGAGCAGTACTTC
cdr3_aa: CASSRRQGAYEQYF

j_call: TRBJ1-1
clone_size: NA
d_call: NA
v_call: TRBV7-2
cdr3_nt: TGTGCCAGCAGCCGAACCGACAGGAATCGCGAAGCTTTCTTT
cdr3_aa: CASSRTDRNREAFF

j_call: TRBJ1-5
clone_size: NA
d_call: NA
v_call: TRBV9
cdr3_nt: TGTGCCAGCAGCGTAGGTGGCAGTTATCAGCCCCAGCATTTT
cdr3_aa: CASSVGGSYQPQHF

j_call: TRBJ1-6
clone_size: NA
d_call: TRBD1
v_call: TRBV11-2
cdr3_nt: TGTGCCAGCAGCGCGGGACAGGCCGTCGGTTCACCCCTCCACTTT
cdr3_aa: CASSAGQAVGSPLHF

j_call: TRBJ2-3
clone_size: NA
d_call: NA
v_call: TRBV7-9
cdr3_nt: TGTGCCAGCAGCTTTCGCGGGCCACGCACAGATACGCAGTATTTT
cdr3_aa: CASSFRGPRTDTQYF

j_call: TRBJ2-7
clone_size: few
d_call: TRBD2
v_call: TRBV7-9
cdr3_nt: TGTGCCAGCAGCTTAGCGGGAGGGCCCGGCGAGCAGTACTTC
cdr3_aa: CASSLAGGPGEQYF

j_call: TRBJ2-1
clone_size: NA
d_call: TRBD2
v_call: TRBV30
cdr3_nt: TGTGCCTGGGGAGTTAAGACTAGCGGGGCAAACAATGAGCAGTTCTTC
cdr3_aa: CAWGVKTSGANNEQFF

j_call: TRBJ1-1
clone_size: NA
d_call: NA
v_call: TRBV5-8
cdr3_nt: TGTGCCAGCAGGCAAACAGGATATGGGGCTGAAGCTTTCTTT
cdr3_aa: CASRQTGYGAEAFF

j_call: TRBJ1-3
clone_size: NA
d_call: NA
v_call: TRBV7-9
cdr3_nt: TGTGCCAGCAGCTTCGTAGGAAACACCATATATTTT
cdr3_aa: CASSFVGNTIYF

j_call: TRBJ1-1
clone_size: NA
d_call: NA
v_call: TRBV6-5
cdr3_nt: TGTGCCAGCAGTAGGGTGGGACAGAACACTGAAGCTTTCTTT
cdr3_aa: CASSRVGQNTEAFF

j_call: TRBJ2-1
clone_size: NA
d_call: TRBD1
v_call: TRBV18
cdr3_nt: TGTGCCAGCTCATCAAATACGACAGGGTTCCTTACGGGTGAGCAGTTCTTC
cdr3_aa: CASSSNTTGFLTGEQFF

j_call: TRBJ2-3
clone_size: NA
d_call: NA
v_call: TRBV7-2
cdr3_nt: TGTGCCAGCAGCTTCCCGGGAGCAGATACGCAGTATTTT
cdr3_aa: CASSFPGADTQYF

j_call: TRBJ2-7
clone_size: NA
d_call: TRBD1
v_call: TRBV6-5
cdr3_nt: TGTGCCAGCAGTCTCCGGGACAGGTTTAGCTACGAGCAGTACTTC
cdr3_aa: CASSLRDRFSYEQYF

j_call: TRBJ1-4
clone_size: once
d_call: NA
v_call: TRBV5-5
cdr3_nt: TGTGCCAGCAGCTTGGGGCAGGGGAAAAAACTGTTTTTT
cdr3_aa: CASSLGQGKKLFF

j_call: TRBJ2-3
clone_size: few
d_call: NA
v_call: TRBV4-3
cdr3_nt: TGCGCCAGCAGCTCAATCTACACAGATACGCAGTATTTT
cdr3_aa: CASSSIYTDTQYF

j_call: TRBJ1-2
clone_size: few
d_call: TRBD1
v_call: TRBV18
cdr3_nt: TGTGCCAGCTCCCAGGGACAGGGGGCTAGCTATGGCTACACCTTC
cdr3_aa: CASSQGQGASYGYTF